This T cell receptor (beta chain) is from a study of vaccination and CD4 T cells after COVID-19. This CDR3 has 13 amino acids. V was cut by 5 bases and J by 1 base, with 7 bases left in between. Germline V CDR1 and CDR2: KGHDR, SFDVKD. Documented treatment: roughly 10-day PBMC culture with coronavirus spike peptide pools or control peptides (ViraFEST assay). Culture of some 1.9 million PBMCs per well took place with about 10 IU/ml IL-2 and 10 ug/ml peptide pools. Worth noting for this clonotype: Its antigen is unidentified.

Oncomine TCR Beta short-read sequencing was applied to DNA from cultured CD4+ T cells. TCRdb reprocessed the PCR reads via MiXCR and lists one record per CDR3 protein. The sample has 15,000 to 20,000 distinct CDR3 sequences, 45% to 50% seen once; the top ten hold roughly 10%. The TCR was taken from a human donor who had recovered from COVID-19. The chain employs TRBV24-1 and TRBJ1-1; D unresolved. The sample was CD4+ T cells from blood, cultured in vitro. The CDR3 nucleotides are TGTGCCACCAGTGTTGCTAAGAACACTGAAGCTTTCTTT. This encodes CATSVAKNTEAFF.